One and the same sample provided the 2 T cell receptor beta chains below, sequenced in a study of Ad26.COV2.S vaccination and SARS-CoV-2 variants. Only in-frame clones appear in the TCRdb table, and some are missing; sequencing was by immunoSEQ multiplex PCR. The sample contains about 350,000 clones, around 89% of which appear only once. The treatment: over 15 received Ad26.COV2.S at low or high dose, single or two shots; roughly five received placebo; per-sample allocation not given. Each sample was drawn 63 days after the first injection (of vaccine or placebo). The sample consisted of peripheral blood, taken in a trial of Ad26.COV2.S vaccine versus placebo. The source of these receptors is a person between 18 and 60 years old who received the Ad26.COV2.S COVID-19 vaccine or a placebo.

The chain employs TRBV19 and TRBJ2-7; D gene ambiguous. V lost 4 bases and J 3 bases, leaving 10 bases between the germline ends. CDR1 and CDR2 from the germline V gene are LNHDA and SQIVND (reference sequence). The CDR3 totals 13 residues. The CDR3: CASSNLLDYEQYF. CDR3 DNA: TGTGCCAGTAGTAACCTCTTAGACTACGAGCAGTACTTC.

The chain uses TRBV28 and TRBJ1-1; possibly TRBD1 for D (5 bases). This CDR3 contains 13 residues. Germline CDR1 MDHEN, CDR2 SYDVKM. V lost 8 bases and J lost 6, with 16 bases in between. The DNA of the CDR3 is TGTGCCAGCCAGGGATCGGTCGGCTCTGAAGCTTTCTTT. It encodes CASQGSVGSEAFF.